The clone carrying this TCR beta chain came up a few times. Its antigen is currently unknown. The record originates from a study of T cells in Graves' hyperthyroidism and ophthalmopathy. Study-wide results and caveats: Separation of ophthalmopathy from stable hyperthyroidism was achieved by a 13 V-J model. In blood, most of the thyroid clonotypes expanded above 0.001 were also present.

Germline V lookup: CDR1 SGHRS, CDR2 YFSETQ. Trimming took 5 bases from V and 7 from J, leaving 12 bases between them. The CDR3 totals 13 residues. In making diagnoses, clinical symptoms, serum thyroxine and TRAb, thyroid ultrasound and orbital computed tomography were all used. This sample holds PBMCs from about 9.3 ml fresh peripheral blood. Amplification of TCR beta CDR3 regions used RNA as the template. Initially, a first-round RT-PCR of the TCR CDR3 employed the HTBI primer set. Using its own MiXCR run on the multiplex PCR reads, TCRdb lists one record per CDR3 protein. The sample consists of about 600,000 distinct CDR3 sequences, more than 15% of them appearing once.

This chain connects TRBV5-1 to TRBJ2-2; D perhaps matches TRBD1 (5 bases). The origin of this receptor is a middle-aged woman with Graves' ophthalmopathy. The specimen sequenced was blood. The CDR3 reads CASRTVLSGELFF. CDR3 nucleotide sequence: TGCGCCAGCAGGACAGTTCTGAGCGGGGAGCTGTTTTTT.